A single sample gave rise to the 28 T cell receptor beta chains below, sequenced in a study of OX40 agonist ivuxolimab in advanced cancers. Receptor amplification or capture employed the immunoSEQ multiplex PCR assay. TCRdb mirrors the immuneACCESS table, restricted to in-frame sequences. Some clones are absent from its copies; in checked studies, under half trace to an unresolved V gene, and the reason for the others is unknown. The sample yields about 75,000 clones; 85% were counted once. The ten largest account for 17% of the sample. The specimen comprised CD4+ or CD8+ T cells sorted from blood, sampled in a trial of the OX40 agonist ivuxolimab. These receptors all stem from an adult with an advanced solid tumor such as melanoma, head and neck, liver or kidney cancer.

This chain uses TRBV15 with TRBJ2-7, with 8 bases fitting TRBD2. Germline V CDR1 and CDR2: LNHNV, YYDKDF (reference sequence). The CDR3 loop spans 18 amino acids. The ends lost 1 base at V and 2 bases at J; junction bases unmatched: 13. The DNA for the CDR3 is TGTGCCACCAGCAGAGGCCCCGATACTAGCGGCTCGGCCTACGAGCAGTACTTC. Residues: CATSRGPDTSGSAYEQYF.

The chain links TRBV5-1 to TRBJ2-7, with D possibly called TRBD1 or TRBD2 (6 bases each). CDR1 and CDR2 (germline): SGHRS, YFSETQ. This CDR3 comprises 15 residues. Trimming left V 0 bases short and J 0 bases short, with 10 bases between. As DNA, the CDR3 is TGCGCCAGCAGCTTGGAAGGGGGGATCTCCTACGAGCAGTACTTC. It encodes CASSLEGGISYEQYF.

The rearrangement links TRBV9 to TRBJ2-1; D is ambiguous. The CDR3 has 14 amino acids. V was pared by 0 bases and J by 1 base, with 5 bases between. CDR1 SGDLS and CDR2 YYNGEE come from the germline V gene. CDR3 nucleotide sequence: TGTGCCAGCAGCGTAGGCCTTTCCTACAATGAGCAGTTCTTC. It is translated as CASSVGLSYNEQFF.

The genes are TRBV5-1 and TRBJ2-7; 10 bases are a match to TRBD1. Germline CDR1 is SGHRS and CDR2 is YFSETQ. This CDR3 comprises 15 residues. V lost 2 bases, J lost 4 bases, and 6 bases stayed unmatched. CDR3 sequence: CASSFGDRGLYEQYF. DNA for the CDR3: TGCGCCAGCAGCTTCGGAGACAGGGGGCTGTACGAGCAGTACTTC.

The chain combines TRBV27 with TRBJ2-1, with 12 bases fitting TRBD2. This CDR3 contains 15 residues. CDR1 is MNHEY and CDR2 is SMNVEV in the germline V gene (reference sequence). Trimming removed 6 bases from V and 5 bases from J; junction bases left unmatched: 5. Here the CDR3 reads CASSWGLAGNNEQFF. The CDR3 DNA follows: TGTGCCAGCAGCTGGGGACTAGCGGGTAACAATGAGCAGTTCTTC.

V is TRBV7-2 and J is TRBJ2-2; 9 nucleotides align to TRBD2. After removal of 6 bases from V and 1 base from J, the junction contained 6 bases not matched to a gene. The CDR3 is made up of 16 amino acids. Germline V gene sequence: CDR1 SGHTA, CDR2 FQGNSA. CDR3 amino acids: CASSLSGSRNTGELFF. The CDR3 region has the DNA TGTGCCAGCAGTCTTAGCGGGAGTAGGAACACCGGGGAGCTGTTTTTT.

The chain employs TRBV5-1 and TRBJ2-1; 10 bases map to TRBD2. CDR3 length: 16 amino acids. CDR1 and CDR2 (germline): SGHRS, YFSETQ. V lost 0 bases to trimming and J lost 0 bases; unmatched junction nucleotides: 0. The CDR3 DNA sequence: TGCGCCAGCAGCTTGGCTAGCGGGAGCTCCTACAATGAGCAGTTCTTC. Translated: CASSLASGSSYNEQFF.

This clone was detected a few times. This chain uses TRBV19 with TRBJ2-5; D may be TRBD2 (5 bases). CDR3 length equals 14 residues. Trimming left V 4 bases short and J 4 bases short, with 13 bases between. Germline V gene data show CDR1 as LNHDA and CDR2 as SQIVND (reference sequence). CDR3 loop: CASSRSSGRETQYF. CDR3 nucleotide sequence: TGTGCCAGTAGTAGATCCTCGGGAAGAGAGACCCAGTACTTC.

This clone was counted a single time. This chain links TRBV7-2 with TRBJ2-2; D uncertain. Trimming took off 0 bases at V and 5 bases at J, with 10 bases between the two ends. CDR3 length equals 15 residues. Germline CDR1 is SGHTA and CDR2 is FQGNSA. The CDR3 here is CASSLAYVTTGELFF. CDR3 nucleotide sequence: TGTGCCAGCAGCTTAGCTTACGTAACGACCGGGGAGCTGTTTTTT.

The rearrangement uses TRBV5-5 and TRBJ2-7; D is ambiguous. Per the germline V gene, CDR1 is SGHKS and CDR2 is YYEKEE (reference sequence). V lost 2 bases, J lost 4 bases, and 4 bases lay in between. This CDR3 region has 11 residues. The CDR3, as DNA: TGTGCCAGCAGCTTCGGATACGAGCAGTACTTC. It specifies CASSFGYEQYF.

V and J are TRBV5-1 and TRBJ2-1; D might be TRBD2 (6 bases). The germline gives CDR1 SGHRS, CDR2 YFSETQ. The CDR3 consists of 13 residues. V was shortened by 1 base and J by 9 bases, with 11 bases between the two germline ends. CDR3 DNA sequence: TGCGCCAGCAGCTTGCGCGGAGGGGTTGAGCAGTTCTTC. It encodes CASSLRGGVEQFF.

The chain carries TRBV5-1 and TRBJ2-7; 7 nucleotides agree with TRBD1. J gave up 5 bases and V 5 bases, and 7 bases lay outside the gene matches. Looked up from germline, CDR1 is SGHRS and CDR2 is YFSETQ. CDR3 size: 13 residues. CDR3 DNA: TGCGCCAGCAGGACAGGGCAATTTGACGAGCAGTACTTC. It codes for CASRTGQFDEQYF.

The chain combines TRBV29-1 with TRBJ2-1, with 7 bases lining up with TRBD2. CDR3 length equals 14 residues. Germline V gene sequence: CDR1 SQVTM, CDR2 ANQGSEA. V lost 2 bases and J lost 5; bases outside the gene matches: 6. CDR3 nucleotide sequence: TGCAGCGTTGAAAAGACTAGCTGGAACAATGAGCAGTTCTTC. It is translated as CSVEKTSWNNEQFF.

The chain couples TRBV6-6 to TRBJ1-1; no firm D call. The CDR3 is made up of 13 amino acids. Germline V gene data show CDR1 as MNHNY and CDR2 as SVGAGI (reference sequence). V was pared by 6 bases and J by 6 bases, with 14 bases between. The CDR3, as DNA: TGTGCCAGCAGCCCTTACCGGGAGTCTGAAGCTTTCTTT. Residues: CASSPYRESEAFF.

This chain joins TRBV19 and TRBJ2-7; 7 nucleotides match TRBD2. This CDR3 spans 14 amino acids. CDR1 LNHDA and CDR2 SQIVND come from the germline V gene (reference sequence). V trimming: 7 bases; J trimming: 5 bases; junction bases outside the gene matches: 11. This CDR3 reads CASTPRGGVDEQYF. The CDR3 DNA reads TGTGCCAGTACCCCAAGGGGAGGGGTTGACGAGCAGTACTTC.

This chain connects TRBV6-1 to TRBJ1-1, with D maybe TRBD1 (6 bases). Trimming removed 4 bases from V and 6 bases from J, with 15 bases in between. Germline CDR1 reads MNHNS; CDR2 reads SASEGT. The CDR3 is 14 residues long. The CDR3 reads CASSARRGGAEAFF. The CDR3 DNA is TGTGCCAGCAGTGCCCGAAGGGGGGGCGCTGAAGCTTTCTTT.

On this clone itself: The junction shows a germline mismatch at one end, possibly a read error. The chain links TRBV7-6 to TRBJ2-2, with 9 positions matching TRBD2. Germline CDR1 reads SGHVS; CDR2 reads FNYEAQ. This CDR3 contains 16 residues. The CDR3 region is CASSLVPSGNPGELFF. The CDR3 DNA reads TGTGCCAGCAGCTTAGTGCCTAGCGGGAACCCCGGGGAGCTGTTTTTT.

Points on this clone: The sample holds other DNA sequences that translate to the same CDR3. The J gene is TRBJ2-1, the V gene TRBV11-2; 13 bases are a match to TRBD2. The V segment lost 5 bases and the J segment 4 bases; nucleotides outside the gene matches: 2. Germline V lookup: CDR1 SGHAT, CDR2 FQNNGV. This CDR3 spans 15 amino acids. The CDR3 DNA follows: TGTGCCAGCAGCCCGGGACTAGCGGGATACAATGAGCAGTTCTTC. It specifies CASSPGLAGYNEQFF.

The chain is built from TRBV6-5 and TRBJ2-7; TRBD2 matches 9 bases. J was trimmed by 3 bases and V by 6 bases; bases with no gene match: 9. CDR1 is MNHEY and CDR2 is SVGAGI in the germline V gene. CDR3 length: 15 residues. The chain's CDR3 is CASSRLAEVIYEQYF. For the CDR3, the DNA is TGTGCCAGCAGCCGACTAGCGGAGGTAATCTACGAGCAGTACTTC.

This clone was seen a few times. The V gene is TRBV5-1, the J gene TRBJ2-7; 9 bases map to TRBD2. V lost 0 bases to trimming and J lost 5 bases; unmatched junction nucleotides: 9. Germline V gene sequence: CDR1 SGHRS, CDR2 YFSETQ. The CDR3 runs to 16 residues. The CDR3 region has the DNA TGCGCCAGCAGCTTGGGGGCTGCGGGAGGGTTTAACGAGCAGTACTTC. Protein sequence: CASSLGAAGGFNEQYF.

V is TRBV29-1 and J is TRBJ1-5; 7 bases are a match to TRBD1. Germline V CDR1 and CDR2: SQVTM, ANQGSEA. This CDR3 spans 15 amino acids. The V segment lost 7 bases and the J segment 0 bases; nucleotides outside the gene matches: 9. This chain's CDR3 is CSARQGASSNQPQHF. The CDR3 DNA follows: TGCAGCGCGAGACAGGGAGCGTCTAGCAATCAGCCCCAGCATTTT.

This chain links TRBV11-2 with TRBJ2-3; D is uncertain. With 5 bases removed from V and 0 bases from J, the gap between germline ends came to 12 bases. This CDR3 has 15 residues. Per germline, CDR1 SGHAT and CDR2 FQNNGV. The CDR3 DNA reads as TGTGCCAGCAGCATCGACGGATCTAGCACAGATACGCAGTATTTT. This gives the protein CASSIDGSSTDTQYF.

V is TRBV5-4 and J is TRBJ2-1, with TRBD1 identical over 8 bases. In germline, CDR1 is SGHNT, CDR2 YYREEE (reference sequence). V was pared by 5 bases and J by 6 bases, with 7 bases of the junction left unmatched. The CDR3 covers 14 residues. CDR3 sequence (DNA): TGTGCCAGCAGTACAGGGGGTAATATCAATGAGCAGTTCTTC. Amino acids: CASSTGGNINEQFF.

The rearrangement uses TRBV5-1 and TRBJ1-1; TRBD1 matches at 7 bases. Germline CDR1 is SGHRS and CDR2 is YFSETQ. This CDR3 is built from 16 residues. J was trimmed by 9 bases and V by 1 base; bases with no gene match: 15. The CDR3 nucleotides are TGCGCCAGCAGCTTGATTTTCGCAGGGGGTGTCGAACAAGCTTTCTTT. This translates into CASSLIFAGGVEQAFF.

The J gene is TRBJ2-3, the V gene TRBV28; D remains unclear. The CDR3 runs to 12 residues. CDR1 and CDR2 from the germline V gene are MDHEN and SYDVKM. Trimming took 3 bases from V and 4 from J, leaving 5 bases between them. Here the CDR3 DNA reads TGTGCCAGCAGTTTCCCCCCAGATACGCAGTATTTT. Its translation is CASSFPPDTQYF.

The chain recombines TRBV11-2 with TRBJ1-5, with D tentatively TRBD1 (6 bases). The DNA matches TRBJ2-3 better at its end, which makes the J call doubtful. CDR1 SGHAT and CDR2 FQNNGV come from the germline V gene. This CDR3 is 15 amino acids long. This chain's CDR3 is CASSLEGANRQPQYF. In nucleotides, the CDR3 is TGTGCCAGCAGCTTAGAGGGGGCCAACCGGCAGCCCCAGTATTTT.

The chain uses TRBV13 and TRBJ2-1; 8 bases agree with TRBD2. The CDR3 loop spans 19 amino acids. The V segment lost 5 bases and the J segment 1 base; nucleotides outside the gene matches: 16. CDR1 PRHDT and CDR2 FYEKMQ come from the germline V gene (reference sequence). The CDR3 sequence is CASSPLGGSGILSYNEQFF. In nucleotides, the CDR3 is TGTGCCAGCAGCCCACTGGGGGGTAGCGGGATCCTTTCCTACAATGAGCAGTTCTTC.

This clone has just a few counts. The CDR3 loop is CASSVDLNQPQHF. For the CDR3, the DNA is TGTGCCAGCAGCGTAGATCTTAATCAGCCCCAGCATTTT. J is TRBJ1-5 and V is TRBV9; D is undetermined. Trimming stripped 0 bases from V and 4 bases from J, with 5 bases between. The CDR3 consists of 13 residues. Germline V gene data show CDR1 as SGDLS and CDR2 as YYNGEE.